This record looks at one T cell receptor (beta chain) sequence and its context. Its antigen is unknown. No base quality values were provided; no much bigger clone lies one nucleotide off. The sample comes from a study of shared clonotypes between healthy human individuals (dated by TCRdb to about 2020). Broadly, across the study: Two women and three men aged 18 to 49 years were included in the cohort. Leukapheresis yielded between about 0.9 and 9 billion PBMCs per donor. To estimate repertoire size and how much clonotype sharing occurs between individuals, the study deeply sequenced the blood TCR repertoires of five or six healthy adults. To increase sequencing depth and limit assay-specific biases, TCR repertoire library preparation and sequencing were carried out by different laboratories using diverse techniques. For each donor, CD4 naive and CD4 memory were each run on three plates, CD8 naive on two plates, and CD8 memory on one plate.

Using the deep immunoSEQ assay, multiplex PCR amplified TCR CDR3 regions from genomic DNA. Genomic DNA extracted from each cell subset was distributed evenly over all wells of several immunoSEQ 96-well plates, and each plate served as one replicate. For sorted subsets, 150 to 250 ng genomic DNA, equal to 30,000 to 35,000 T cell genomes, was loaded into each replicate PCR. Purified libraries were quantified with a Qubit 3.0 fluorometer, sized on a Bioanalyzer 2100, and re-quantified with the KAPA Library Quantification kit. A separate single-read 150-cycle Illumina NextSeq 550 flow cell was used to sequence each immunoSEQ 96-well plate. In the authors' own workflow: Because the immunoSEQ output included only junctional sequences and no quality scores, the filtering could not be the same as the filtering used for full-length reads. Sequences were annotated with PyIR, a Python wrapper for IgBLAST v1.9, and V/J genes and CDR3 were assigned using IMGT germline references. Reads were filtered out if the reads had weak V/J assignments (E-value above 1e-6), no CDR3, stop codons, out-of-frame junctions, or ambiguous translated residues. A V3J clonotype was defined by an identical inferred V gene, J gene, and CDR3 amino acid sequence. Percentage overlap between repertoires was calculated by dividing the number of shared unique clonotypes by the size of the smaller repertoire. Repertoire richness was assessed with RTK rarefaction, the Chao1 estimator, and Recon v2.1 estimates of unobserved clonotypes. OLGA was used to compute generation probabilities for all TCRbeta clonotypes that the gDNA method yielded from a handful of donors. Sourced from immuneACCESS, this table was stored by TCRdb with only in-frame sequences that have V and J called. A share of the clones is absent; for the studies checked, an unresolved V gene accounts for under half, and the remainder has no known explanation. V and J calls and clone size are given by that table; D and trimming were obtained from the DNA. The sample table lists over a million clones, around 78% of them with a count of one. The top ten clonotypes cover 0.4% to 0.55% of the sample.

Healthy HIV-negative adults with no recently reported acute infections or vaccinations were included as donors. Only Caucasian adults living in Nashville, Tennessee, USA were represented among the donors. CD4+ T cells were enriched by magnetic negative selection; naive cells were then positively selected on CD45RA, and the negative fraction formed the memory subset. Blood was obtained by leukapheresis, after which PBMCs were separated by Ficoll-Histopaque density gradient centrifugation and cryopreserved in liquid nitrogen vapor phase. Analytical flow cytometry was used to check the purity and quantity of each magnetically sorted T cell population. Genomic DNA was isolated from each sorted fraction and quantified by UV absorbance on a Nanodrop 2000c. Per the germline V gene, MDHEN is the CDR1 and SYDVKM is the CDR2. Trimming accounts for 6 bases at V and 8 bases at J, while the number of junction bases matched to no gene is 5. The CDR3 sequence holds 14 residues, the cysteine and phenylalanine included. Left in the record is the CDR3 DNA by itself, 42 bases read in frame from the first base.

Overall study outcomes, separate from this receptor: Based on pairwise subsampling, the degree of clonotype sharing among donors was expected to be affected by sequencing depth. Clonotypes shared by all four sorted-subset donors showed higher generation probabilities than non-shared clonotypes. Rarefaction of sorted-subset datasets indicated incomplete sequencing despite the large sequencing depth. Naive subsets generally had larger estimated clonotype richness than memory subsets. Across a handful of donors, 4.5% to 6.5% of naive CD4, roughly 3.8% of naive CD8, 2.3% of memory CD4, and approximately 0.4% of memory CD8 clonotypes were shared. The genetic and exposure-history diversity represented was limited by the small number of donors. Sampling was restricted to blood, and TCR repertoires in tissue are likely to differ from TCR repertoires in blood.

The sequencing sample was made of memory CD4+ T cells from PBMCs. The sample's cell subset or site label, decoded: CD45RA-negative fraction. The sequence was obtained from a man between 18 and 35 years old in good health. Some clones in this sample may be carry-over from other donors' samples. The chain is encoded by TRBV28 joined to TRBJ2-4; 12 middle bases align to TRBD2. The bases read TGTGCCAGCAGGCATCTAGCGGGAGGGCACATTCAGTACTTC. It specifies CASRHLAGGHIQYF.